This entry lists 21 T cell receptor beta chains sequenced from one sample in a study of shared clonotypes between healthy human individuals. The protocol was immunoSEQ multiplex PCR, while the TCRdb copy is restricted to in-frame clones and leaves out a portion. The repertoire holds 2,100,000 or so clones, with around 95% as singletons. Source material: naive CD4+ T cells sorted from blood. Described subset: CD45RA+ positively selected. These receptors originate from a man aged 18-30 years in good health.

The chain employs TRBV14 and TRBJ1-5, with 12 bases aligning to TRBD1. CDR3 length equals 20 residues. Germline V CDR1 and CDR2: SGHDN, FVKESK. J gave up 4 bases and V 3 bases, and 16 bases lay outside the gene matches. The CDR3 loop is CASSHPPGQGAFSANQPQHF. CDR3 DNA sequence: TGTGCCAGCAGCCATCCCCCGGGACAGGGGGCGTTTTCTGCTAATCAGCCCCAGCATTTT.

This clone has just one count. The DNA of the CDR3 is TGTGCCAGCGACCTCGAAGGACAGGGAAGCAACTATGGCTACACCTTC. Its translation is CASDLEGQGSNYGYTF. The V and J genes are TRBV2 and TRBJ1-2; 8 bases are shared with TRBD1. This CDR3 is 16 amino acids long. V shed 8 bases and J 2 bases; nucleotides not matched to a gene: 13. Germline V gene data show CDR1 as SNHLY and CDR2 as FYNNEI.

This chain joins TRBV5-6 and TRBJ2-6, with 11 bases that match TRBD1. Per germline, CDR1 SGHDT and CDR2 YYEEEE. The CDR3 is 16 residues long. Losses at the gene ends were 7 bases for V and 4 bases for J; bases not matched to a gene: 7. The CDR3 here is CASGRDRGTGANVLTF. CDR3 nucleotides: TGTGCCAGCGGCCGGGACAGGGGGACAGGGGCCAACGTCCTGACTTTC.

V and J are TRBV5-1 and TRBJ2-7; no reliable D call. With 1 base removed from V and 4 bases from J, the gap between germline ends came to 12 bases. The germline V gene has CDR1 SGHRS and CDR2 YFSETQ. The CDR3 covers 14 residues. The CDR3 bases are TGCGCCAGCAGCTTGATGCAAATAAGTTACGAGCAGTACTTC. This translates into CASSLMQISYEQYF.

This chain links TRBV6-5 with TRBJ1-3; no clear D. Per the germline V gene, CDR1 is MNHEY and CDR2 is SVGAGI. V shed 4 bases and J shed 1 base, with 11 bases lying between them. The CDR3 runs to 15 residues. This CDR3 reads CASSFFEGSGNTIYF. The CDR3 bases are TGTGCCAGCAGTTTCTTCGAAGGATCTGGAAACACCATATATTTT.

This sequence joins TRBV7-2 and TRBJ2-1; 10 nucleotides agree with TRBD2. CDR1 is SGHTA, CDR2 FQGNSA, per germline. CDR3 length: 17 amino acids. J was trimmed by 2 bases and V by 3 bases; bases with no gene match: 7. CDR3 residues: CASSFSRLAGAYNEQFF. Here the CDR3 DNA reads TGTGCCAGCAGCTTTAGCCGCCTAGCGGGGGCCTACAATGAGCAGTTCTTC.

A note on this clone: Other DNA variants within this sample encode the same CDR3. V is TRBV18 and J is TRBJ2-5; D gene ambiguous. The V gene lost 3 bases and the J gene lost 1 base, with 9 bases spanning the gap. The CDR3 is 14 residues long. Germline V CDR1 and CDR2: KGHSH, LQKENI. The CDR3 spells CASSPSQVQETQYF. The CDR3, as DNA: TGTGCCAGCTCACCCTCCCAGGTCCAAGAGACCCAGTACTTC. Using reference TRBV18 and TRBJ2-5 for the parts outside the CDR3, the full variable domain is NAGVMQNPRHLVRRRGQEARLRCSPMKGHSHVYWYRQLPEEGLKFMVYLQKENIIDESGMPKERFSAEFPKEGPSILRIQQVVRGDSAAYFCASSPSQVQETQYFGPGTRLLVL.

This clone occurred a few times. The chain uses TRBV10-1 and TRBJ1-1, with D hard to call. Trimming took 4 bases from V and 7 from J, leaving 13 bases between them. Per germline, CDR1 WNHNN and CDR2 SYGVQD (reference sequence). This CDR3 is built from 13 residues. The CDR3 reads CASSAMDTHEAFF. The CDR3 DNA reads TGCGCCAGCAGTGCGATGGATACTCATGAAGCTTTCTTT.

The chain employs TRBV4-1 and TRBJ1-6; 9 positions agree with TRBD1. Germline V lookup: CDR1 MGHRA, CDR2 YSYEKL. This CDR3 is 18 amino acids long. The V segment lost 0 bases and the J segment 8 bases; nucleotides outside the gene matches: 11. The CDR3, as DNA: TGCGCCAGCAGCCAAGATGATATGGGGACAGGGCCTCATTCACCCCTCCACTTT. Translated, it gives CASSQDDMGTGPHSPLHF.

The chain combines TRBV4-1 with TRBJ1-1; TRBD1 might be the D (6 bases). The CDR3 loop spans 16 amino acids. V lost 4 bases to trimming and J lost 5 bases, with 20 bases between them. The germline V gene encodes CDR1 MGHRA and CDR2 YSYEKL. The CDR3 reads CASSLGGRSGRTEAFF. The CDR3 DNA is TGCGCCAGCAGCCTAGGGGGGAGGTCTGGGCGGACTGAAGCTTTCTTT.

The chain links TRBV7-9 to TRBJ1-1, with TRBD1 identical over 8 bases. The CDR3 runs to 13 residues. V was pared by 5 bases and J by 5 bases, with 4 bases of the junction left unmatched. Germline-derived CDR1 and CDR2 are SEHNR and FQNEAQ (reference sequence). The CDR3 region is CASSPRGRTEAFF. CDR3 bases: TGTGCCAGCAGCCCCAGGGGGCGGACTGAAGCTTTCTTT.

This chain connects TRBV28 to TRBJ1-2; tentative D call: TRBD1 (6 bases). Germline loops: CDR1 MDHEN, CDR2 SYDVKM. Trimming took 6 bases from V and 5 from J, leaving 13 bases between them. This CDR3 is built from 13 residues. CDR3 in amino acids: CASSRDMAYGYTF. CDR3 sequence (DNA): TGTGCCAGCAGCAGGGACATGGCATATGGCTACACCTTC.

V usage is TRBV20-1 and J usage is TRBJ1-1, with D maybe TRBD1 (6 bases). Trimming removed 5 bases at V and 5 bases at J, with 9 bases between. The germline gives CDR1 DFQATT, CDR2 SNEGSKA (reference sequence). This CDR3 region has 11 residues. The CDR3 coding sequence is TGCAGTGCTGGGGGGCGAACTGAAGCTTTCTTT. Translation: CSAGGRTEAFF.

About this clone itself: Other nucleotide sequences in the sample specify the same CDR3. The rearrangement uses TRBV7-2 and TRBJ2-7, with 11 bases identical to TRBD2. The length of the CDR3 is 15 residues. V shed 2 bases, J shed 0 bases, and the junction held 0 bases outside the gene matches. The germline CDR1 and CDR2 sequences are SGHTA and FQGNSA. As DNA, the CDR3 is TGTGCCAGCAGCTTAACTAGCGGGAGCTCCTACGAGCAGTACTTC. It translates to CASSLTSGSSYEQYF.

This chain connects TRBV6-1 to TRBJ1-4, with 9 bases identical to TRBD1. The V gene end was trimmed by 3 bases and the J gene end by 8 bases; junction bases not matched to a gene: 10. In germline, CDR1 is MNHNS, CDR2 SASEGT. This CDR3 comprises 16 residues. The CDR3 nucleotides read TGTGCCAGCAGTGACCCCCCGGGACAGGGTAACGAAAAACTGTTTTTT. It encodes CASSDPPGQGNEKLFF.

V gene TRBV18 combines with J gene TRBJ2-3; TRBD2 agrees at 10 bases. The CDR3 spans 16 residues. V lost 3 bases and J lost 2; bases outside the gene matches: 5. Per germline, CDR1 KGHSH and CDR2 LQKENI. The CDR3 nucleotides are TGTGCCAGCTCACCGTGGACTAGCGGCCACACAGATACGCAGTATTTT. Protein product: CASSPWTSGHTDTQYF.

The chain joins TRBV5-1 to TRBJ2-7, with a weak D call TRBD2 (5 bases). CDR3 length: 14 amino acids. V gave up 2 bases and J gave up 5 bases, with 14 bases separating them. Germline V lookup: CDR1 SGHRS, CDR2 YFSETQ. The CDR3 loop reads CASSLEQAGDEQYF. The CDR3 DNA follows: TGCGCCAGCAGCTTAGAGCAGGCCGGGGACGAGCAGTACTTC.

This chain joins TRBV7-2 and TRBJ1-2; 7 nucleotides line up with TRBD1. V was pared by 3 bases and J by 4 bases, with 5 bases of the junction left unmatched. The CDR3 has 14 residues. Germline V CDR1 and CDR2: SGHTA, FQGNSA. In DNA, the CDR3 is TGTGCCAGCAGCTTGGGGGGACAGATCTATGGCTACACCTTC. It encodes CASSLGGQIYGYTF.

The rearrangement uses TRBV10-3 and TRBJ1-6; D is ambiguous. There are 17 residues in the CDR3. Germline-derived CDR1 and CDR2 are ENHRY and SYGVKD. V lost 0 bases and J 0 bases, leaving 9 bases between the germline ends. CDR3 sequence (DNA): TGTGCCATCAGTGAGTCGCAACCGAGCTCCTATAATTCACCCCTCCACTTT. It translates to CAISESQPSSYNSPLHF.

The V gene is TRBV30, the J gene TRBJ1-2; D is unresolved. Trimming took 0 bases from V and 3 from J, leaving 8 bases between them. This CDR3 comprises 13 residues. Per the germline V gene, CDR1 is GTSNPN and CDR2 is SVGIG (reference sequence). In nucleotides, the CDR3 is TGTGCCTGGAGTGTTTGGCAGGACTATGGCTACACCTTC. Amino acids: CAWSVWQDYGYTF.

The rearrangement links TRBV10-3 to TRBJ2-3, with D possibly TRBD1 on 5 matching bases. The CDR3 is 13 amino acids. Trimming shortened V by 6 bases and J by 2 bases, and 9 bases separated the two germline ends. Germline CDR1 reads ENHRY; CDR2 reads SYGVKD. CDR3 protein: CAIRARDTDTQYF. Here the CDR3 DNA reads TGTGCCATCAGGGCCAGGGACACAGATACGCAGTATTTT.